Below are 20 T cell receptor beta chains sequenced from a single sample in a study of blood T cell repertoires in COVID-19. Clones were sequenced by immunoSEQ multiplex PCR, and TCRdb holds only the in-frame ones, with some missing. Of around 310,000 clones in the sample, about nine tenths were seen once. The sample taken for sequencing was peripheral blood. The receptors were gathered from a woman aged 55-70 years with acute or convalescent COVID-19.

The chain uses TRBV10-3 and TRBJ1-1; 8 bases align to TRBD1. Germline V gene sequence: CDR1 ENHRY, CDR2 SYGVKD. V trimming: 6 bases; J trimming: 2 bases; junction bases outside the gene matches: 2. The CDR3 length is 13 residues. CDR3 DNA: TGTGCCATCAGGACAGGGGTAAACACTGAAGCTTTCTTT. Protein product: CAIRTGVNTEAFF.

This rearrangement joins TRBV6-5 to TRBJ2-7; the match to TRBD1 covers 8 bases. V dropped 7 bases and J dropped 4; count of bases not matched to a gene: 9. Germline V lookup: CDR1 MNHEY, CDR2 SVGAGI. The CDR3 has 14 amino acids. The CDR3 spells CASTPRGQGYEQYF. CDR3 coding DNA: TGTGCCAGCACCCCCAGGGGGCAGGGGTACGAGCAGTACTTC.

The J gene is TRBJ1-6, the V gene TRBV5-1; no definite D call. Per the germline V gene, CDR1 is SGHRS and CDR2 is YFSETQ. The CDR3 spans 16 residues. V was pared by 1 base and J by 9 bases, with 17 bases between. The CDR3 loop reads CASSLRERTSSSPLHF. In nucleotides, the CDR3 is TGCGCCAGCAGCTTGCGGGAACGGACTTCGAGTTCACCCCTCCACTTT.

CDR3: CASSAGDNTYEQYF. The CDR3 DNA reads TGTGCCAGTAGTGCGGGGGACAACACCTACGAGCAGTACTTC. The chain is built from TRBV19 and TRBJ2-7, with D possibly matching TRBD2 (7 bases). Germline V lookup: CDR1 LNHDA, CDR2 SQIVND (reference sequence). V was trimmed by 5 bases and J by 2 bases, leaving 13 bases between them. CDR3 size: 14 residues.

The chain combines TRBV29-1 with TRBJ2-2; 8 bases fit TRBD1. Per the germline V gene, CDR1 is SQVTM and CDR2 is ANQGSEA. The V and J ends lost 6 bases and 2 bases, in that order; junction bases with no gene match: 5. This CDR3 spans 14 amino acids. The CDR3 loop is CSVFDRGNTGELFF. The CDR3 coding sequence is TGCAGCGTGTTCGACAGGGGCAACACCGGGGAGCTGTTTTTT.

This sequence joins TRBV5-8 and TRBJ2-1, with D hard to call. The CDR3 contains 15 residues. The V and J ends lost 3 bases and 4 bases respectively, with 14 bases between them. Germline V gene sequence: CDR1 SGHTS, CDR2 YDEGEE. The CDR3 DNA reads as TGTGCCAGCAGCTATGGCCATCCTGAATACAATGAGCAGTTCTTC. It translates to CASSYGHPEYNEQFF.

This rearrangement joins TRBV28 to TRBJ1-2; 8 nucleotides agree with TRBD1. Germline values: CDR1 MDHEN, CDR2 SYDVKM. This CDR3 is built from 17 residues. With V trimmed by 3 bases and J by 1 base, 10 bases remained unmatched. CDR3 region: CASSLATGAGLNYGYTF. The CDR3 DNA follows: TGTGCCAGCAGTTTGGCGACAGGGGCAGGACTTAACTATGGCTACACCTTC.

The V gene is TRBV3-1 (or the pseudogene TRBV3-2), the J gene TRBJ1-5; D possibly corresponds to TRBD1 (5 bases). The length of the CDR3 is 15 residues. Germline CDR1 and CDR2: LGHDT and YNNKEL (reference sequence). Between the trimmed V and J ends, which lost 0 bases and 2 bases, there was a span of 8 bases. This CDR3 reads CASSQEGGGNQPQHF. The CDR3 DNA is TGTGCCAGCAGCCAAGAGGGAGGGGGCAATCAGCCCCAGCATTTT.

The chain links TRBV18 to TRBJ2-2, with 14 bases matching TRBD2. This CDR3 is 17 amino acids long. The germline CDR1 and CDR2 sequences are KGHSH and LQKENI. Trimming took 3 bases from V and 5 from J; bases not matched to a gene: 5. CDR3 residues: CASSPGLAGENTGELFF. The CDR3 DNA sequence: TGTGCCAGCTCACCGGGACTAGCGGGGGAGAATACCGGGGAGCTGTTTTTT.

V is TRBV4-2 and J is TRBJ2-2; TRBD2 matches 9 bases. Germline loops: CDR1 LGHNA, CDR2 YNFKEQ. V shed 3 bases, J shed 6 bases, and the junction held 17 bases outside the gene matches. The CDR3 consists of 19 residues. The chain's CDR3 is CASSHHKGGGAELAGELFF. DNA of the CDR3: TGTGCCAGCAGCCATCATAAGGGCGGGGGGGCCGAGTTGGCCGGGGAGCTGTTTTTT.

This clone was seen only once. V gene TRBV2 combines with J gene TRBJ2-5; 10 nucleotides match TRBD1. The CDR3 loop spans 15 amino acids. Germline V gives CDR1 SNHLY, CDR2 FYNNEI. J lost 5 bases, V lost 6 bases, and 9 bases had no gene match. The CDR3 nucleotides read TGTGCCAGCAGCGGGACAGGGGCCAGGGGGGAGACCCAGTACTTC. Encoded protein: CASSGTGARGETQYF.

This chain's CDR3 is CASSPSGGPSNQPQHF. The CDR3 region has the DNA TGTGCCAGCTCACCATCAGGGGGCCCAAGCAATCAGCCCCAGCATTTT. The gene calls are TRBV18 and TRBJ1-5, with 8 nucleotides matching TRBD1. CDR3 size: 16 residues. CDR1 is KGHSH, CDR2 LQKENI, per germline. Trimming cost V 2 bases and J 1 base; bases outside gene matches: 4. Looking up the rest from reference TRBV18 and TRBJ1-5 gives the full variable domain: NAGVMQNPRHLVRRRGQEARLRCSPMKGHSHVYWYRQLPEEGLKFMVYLQKENIIDESGMPKERFSAEFPKEGPSILRIQQVVRGDSAAYFCASSPSGGPSNQPQHFGDGTRLSIL.

V is TRBV27 and J is TRBJ2-7; tentatively, D is TRBD2 (5 bases). Deletions cut 1 base from V and 4 bases from J, with 23 bases between. The CDR3 is made up of 18 amino acids. CDR1 MNHEY and CDR2 SMNVEV come from the germline V gene (reference sequence). The CDR3 DNA reads TGTGCCAGCAGTTTATTCCCATGGCGTCAGGCGGGTTCTTACGAGCAGTACTTC. This encodes CASSLFPWRQAGSYEQYF.

V usage is TRBV7-2 and J usage is TRBJ2-5, with 7 bases identical to TRBD2. The CDR3 has 16 residues. Germline V CDR1 and CDR2: SGHTA, FQGNSA. The J segment lost 0 bases and the V segment lost 0 bases, leaving 4 bases of the junction unmatched. This chain's CDR3 is CASSLASGGNQETQYF. CDR3 coding DNA: TGTGCCAGCAGCTTAGCGTCCGGGGGGAACCAAGAGACCCAGTACTTC.

This sequence joins TRBV7-3 and TRBJ2-7, with a weak D call TRBD1 (5 bases). Between the trimmed V and J ends, which lost 4 bases and 1 base, there was a span of 8 bases. The CDR3 consists of 13 residues. Germline V CDR1 and CDR2: SGHTA, FQGTGA. As DNA, the CDR3 is TGTGCCAGCAGCTCGCAGGGTTCCTACGAGCAGTACTTC. Protein: CASSSQGSYEQYF.

This clone appeared once. V and J are TRBV30 and TRBJ2-3; D may be TRBD2 (6 bases). Per the germline V gene, CDR1 is GTSNPN and CDR2 is SVGIG (reference sequence). Trimming cost V 6 bases and J 3 bases, with 19 bases left between them. The CDR3 covers 15 residues. The CDR3 region is CACSSAGSWTDTQYF. CDR3 in DNA: TGTGCCTGCAGCAGTGCGGGATCCTGGACAGATACGCAGTATTTT.

The chain joins TRBV27 to TRBJ2-7, with 7 bases identical to TRBD1. J gave up 7 bases and V 6 bases, and 12 bases lay outside the gene matches. Germline assignment: CDR1 MNHEY and CDR2 SMNVEV (reference sequence). CDR3 size: 14 residues. This CDR3 reads CASSDDNRGREQYF. In DNA form, the CDR3 reads TGTGCCAGCAGCGACGATAACAGGGGCAGGGAGCAGTACTTC.

The chain couples TRBV11-1 to TRBJ1-1; D ambiguous. Germline CDR1 and CDR2: SGHAT and FQDESV (reference sequence). Trimming cost V 3 bases and J 4 bases, with 9 bases left between them. CDR3 size: 13 residues. CDR3 sequence reads: CASSFQVSTEAFF. Written as DNA, the CDR3 is TGTGCCAGCAGCTTTCAGGTTTCCACTGAAGCTTTCTTT.

The chain combines TRBV13 with TRBJ1-5; D remains unclear. The germline V gene has CDR1 PRHDT and CDR2 FYEKMQ (reference sequence). The V end lost 0 bases, the J end lost 1 base, and 7 bases lay between the germline ends. The CDR3 consists of 15 residues. CDR3 residues: CASSLGGPSNQPQHF. The CDR3 DNA is TGTGCCAGCAGCTTAGGGGGCCCCAGCAATCAGCCCCAGCATTTT.

The chain employs TRBV27 and TRBJ1-6; 7 bases are shared with TRBD1. This CDR3 spans 15 amino acids. Germline V gene data show CDR1 as MNHEY and CDR2 as SMNVEV (reference sequence). The junction had 9 bases not matched to a gene; V was cut back by 6 bases and J by 7 bases. DNA of the CDR3: TGTGCCAGCAGCCCTGGGGACAGAAGAAATTCACCCCTCCACTTT. Amino acids: CASSPGDRRNSPLHF.